The T cell receptor (beta chain) described here comes from a study of immune heterogeneity within non-small cell lung tumors. Study background: Among the tumors, several were squamous cell carcinomas, ten to eleven were non-squamous carcinomas and 1 was not otherwise specified. Whole-study results and caveats: Recurrence of identical dominant CDR3 beta clonotypes was observed across tumor sites within a patient, alongside site-unique high-frequency clones. Between individual patients, the high-frequency T-cell receptor beta clonotypes largely differed.

Multiplex PCR with 32 V and 13 J primers amplified TCR beta CDR3. MiXCR, run by TCRdb on the multiplex PCR reads, gives a single entry per CDR3 protein. Counted here are 2,500 to 3,000 distinct CDR3 sequences, about a quarter occurring once; the ten biggest clones make up 15% to 20%. To note about this clonotype: Its antigen is undetermined. Since a much larger clone is just one base distant, this may be a read error.

Bulk tumor genomic DNA, around 600 ng per sample, was the template. Biopsies that were spaced far apart were taken, several per primary tumor, during surgery. The cohort was untreated, with newly diagnosed non-small cell lung cancer undergoing curative surgery. Having surgery with curative intent, the donors were patients newly diagnosed with non-small cell lung cancer. From germline, CDR1 is MNHEY and CDR2 SMNVEV (reference sequence). The CDR3 totals 13 residues. The sequenced sample consisted of lung tumor tissue. This clonotype was obtained from a female donor with non-small cell lung cancer. This chain joins TRBV27 and TRBJ1-6; D not certain. CDR3 in amino acids: CANSLQNNSPLHF. CDR3 bases: TGTGCCAACAGTTTACAAAATAATTCACCCCTCCACTTT.